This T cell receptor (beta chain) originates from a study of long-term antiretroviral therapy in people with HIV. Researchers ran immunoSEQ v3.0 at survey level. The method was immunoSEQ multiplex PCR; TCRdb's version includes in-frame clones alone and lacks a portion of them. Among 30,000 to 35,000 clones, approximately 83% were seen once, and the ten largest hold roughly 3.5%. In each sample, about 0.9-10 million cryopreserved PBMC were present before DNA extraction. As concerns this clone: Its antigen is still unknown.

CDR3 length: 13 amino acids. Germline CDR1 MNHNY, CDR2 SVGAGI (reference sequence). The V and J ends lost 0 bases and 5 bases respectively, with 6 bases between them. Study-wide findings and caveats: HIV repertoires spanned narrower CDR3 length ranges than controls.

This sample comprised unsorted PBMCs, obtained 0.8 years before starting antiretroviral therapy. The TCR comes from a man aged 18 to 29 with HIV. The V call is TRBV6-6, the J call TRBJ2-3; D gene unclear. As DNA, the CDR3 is TGTGCCAGCAGTTACTCGTTCGGAGATACGCAGTATTTT. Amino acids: CASSYSFGDTQYF.